One and the same sample provided the 14 T cell receptor beta chains below, sequenced in a study of regulatory dendritic cells for organ transplantation. Here immunoSEQ multiplex PCR was the method, and the copy in TCRdb shows in-frame clones only, minus some. The sample has 35,000 to 40,000 clones, about 89% seen once. The sample comprised naive CD8+ T cells from blood. Subset given: CD45RA+ naive T cells. All receptors derive from a human donor in good health.

The rearrangement links TRBV29-1 to TRBJ2-1; D is perhaps TRBD2 (6 bases). Germline CDR1 is SQVTM and CDR2 is ANQGSEA. CDR3 size: 14 residues. V lost 3 bases, J lost 0 bases, and 9 bases lay in between. The DNA of the CDR3 is TGCAGCGTTGATTCGGGGGACTCCTACAATGAGCAGTTCTTC. Protein product: CSVDSGDSYNEQFF.

V usage is TRBV5-4 and J usage is TRBJ2-7; TRBD2 aligns across 9 bases. With V trimmed by 4 bases and J by 2 bases, 10 bases remained unmatched. The CDR3 is 16 amino acids. Germline lookup yields CDR1 SGHNT and CDR2 YYREEE (reference sequence). CDR3 coding DNA: TGTGCCAGCAGCGCCCGTAGCGGGGGAGATGCCTACGAGCAGTACTTC. This encodes CASSARSGGDAYEQYF.

This chain joins TRBV5-4 and TRBJ1-5; D is ambiguous. The V and J ends lost 4 bases and 1 base respectively, with 6 bases between them. From germline, CDR1 is SGHNT and CDR2 YYREEE (reference sequence). The CDR3 is 13 amino acids. The CDR3 nucleotides are TGTGCCAGCAGCGGAGGGAGCAATCAGCCCCAGCATTTT. This encodes CASSGGSNQPQHF.

The chain combines TRBV7-6 with TRBJ2-5, with no clear D. Per germline, CDR1 SGHVS and CDR2 FNYEAQ. V was cut by 5 bases and J by 5 bases, with 15 bases left in between. The CDR3 sequence is 14 residues long. The CDR3 nucleotides are TGTGCCAGCAGCATTAGGGTCCAGAAGGAGACCCAGTACTTC. Protein: CASSIRVQKETQYF.

V usage is TRBV7-9 and J usage is TRBJ2-1; D possibly corresponds to TRBD1 (6 bases). CDR1 SEHNR and CDR2 FQNEAQ come from the germline V gene (reference sequence). The V gene lost 5 bases and the J gene lost 7 bases, with 9 bases spanning the gap. The CDR3 runs 12 residues. The CDR3 loop is CASSPQGNEQFF. For the CDR3, the DNA is TGTGCCAGCAGCCCCCAGGGGAATGAGCAGTTCTTC.

V and J are TRBV2 and TRBJ2-7, with 9 bases matching TRBD1. The CDR3 length is 15 residues. Germline V gene data show CDR1 as SNHLY and CDR2 as FYNNEI. After removal of 6 bases from V and 2 bases from J, the junction contained 8 bases not matched to a gene. The CDR3 reads CASRARDRATYEQYF. DNA of the CDR3: TGTGCCAGCAGGGCGCGGGACAGGGCGACCTACGAGCAGTACTTC.

V gene TRBV29-1 combines with J gene TRBJ1-2, with TRBD1 matching over 12 bases. The CDR3 loop spans 16 amino acids. V shed 4 bases and J 5 bases; nucleotides not matched to a gene: 11. Germline CDR1 is SQVTM and CDR2 is ANQGSEA. Written as DNA, the CDR3 is TGCAGCGTTGCGGGGACAGGGGGCTTCAGTGGTTATGGCTACACCTTC. It translates to CSVAGTGGFSGYGYTF.

The chain is built from TRBV14 and TRBJ2-5; no clear D gene. V gave up 1 base and J gave up 5 bases, with 5 bases separating them. This CDR3 has 12 residues. Germline CDR1 is SGHDN and CDR2 is FVKESK. CDR3 region: CASSQVGETQYF. The CDR3 DNA sequence: TGTGCCAGCAGCCAAGTTGGGGAGACCCAGTACTTC.

The chain uses TRBV4-3 and TRBJ2-5; TRBD2 matches at 9 bases. There are 17 residues in the CDR3. CDR1 LGHNA and CDR2 YSLEER come from the germline V gene. V shed 0 bases and J 4 bases; nucleotides not matched to a gene: 9. As DNA, the CDR3 is TGCGCCAGCAGCCAAGATCGGGGTAGCGGGGGAGGAGAGACCCAGTACTTC. Translated: CASSQDRGSGGGETQYF.

The chain combines TRBV9 with TRBJ1-2, with TRBD1 as a possible D gene (6 bases). The CDR3 spans 14 residues. V lost 0 bases to trimming and J lost 8 bases, with 14 bases between them. CDR1 and CDR2 from the germline V gene are SGDLS and YYNGEE. The CDR3 protein is CASSVAQGSGGYTF. The CDR3, as DNA: TGTGCCAGCAGCGTAGCACAGGGATCGGGAGGCTACACCTTC.

J is TRBJ1-4 and V is TRBV28, with unresolved D. This CDR3 comprises 18 residues. Germline V gives CDR1 MDHEN, CDR2 SYDVKM. Trimming took 5 bases from V and 5 from J, leaving 24 bases between them. The CDR3 nucleotides read TGTGCCAGCAGTACTATGTCCCCACCGCCGTACCAAAATGAAAAACTGTTTTTT. It translates to CASSTMSPPPYQNEKLFF.

This rearrangement joins TRBV19 to TRBJ1-5, with D uncertain. In germline, CDR1 is LNHDA, CDR2 SQIVND (reference sequence). The CDR3 contains 12 residues. V was clipped by 6 bases and J by 6 bases, with 9 bases between them. As DNA, the CDR3 is TGTGCCAGTAGAGCGAGAGGTCAGCCCCAGCATTTT. Encoded protein: CASRARGQPQHF.

The V gene is TRBV25-1, the J gene TRBJ2-5; 8 nucleotides agree with TRBD1. The CDR3 is 15 amino acids. Germline V CDR1 and CDR2: MGHDK, SYGVNS. V was clipped by 8 bases and J by 0 bases; unmatched bases: 8. CDR3 loop: CASVPGQVYQETQYF. The CDR3 DNA sequence: TGTGCCAGCGTACCGGGACAGGTGTACCAAGAGACCCAGTACTTC.

V is TRBV5-1 and J is TRBJ2-3; weak D call: TRBD2 (6 bases). V gave up 0 bases and J gave up 6 bases, with 20 bases separating them. This CDR3 contains 17 residues. The germline gives CDR1 SGHRS, CDR2 YFSETQ. The CDR3 nucleotides read TGCGCCAGCAGCTTGGAGTGGAAGACGGGAGCTAGGGATACGCAGTATTTT. Residues: CASSLEWKTGARDTQYF. Combining the CDR3 with reference TRBV5-1 and TRBJ2-3 gives the whole variable domain KAGVTQTPRYLIKTRGQQVTLSCSPISGHRSVSWYQQTPGQGLQFLFEYFSETQRNKGNFPGRFSGRQFSNSRSEMNVSTLELGDSALYLCASSLEWKTGARDTQYFGPGTRLTVL.